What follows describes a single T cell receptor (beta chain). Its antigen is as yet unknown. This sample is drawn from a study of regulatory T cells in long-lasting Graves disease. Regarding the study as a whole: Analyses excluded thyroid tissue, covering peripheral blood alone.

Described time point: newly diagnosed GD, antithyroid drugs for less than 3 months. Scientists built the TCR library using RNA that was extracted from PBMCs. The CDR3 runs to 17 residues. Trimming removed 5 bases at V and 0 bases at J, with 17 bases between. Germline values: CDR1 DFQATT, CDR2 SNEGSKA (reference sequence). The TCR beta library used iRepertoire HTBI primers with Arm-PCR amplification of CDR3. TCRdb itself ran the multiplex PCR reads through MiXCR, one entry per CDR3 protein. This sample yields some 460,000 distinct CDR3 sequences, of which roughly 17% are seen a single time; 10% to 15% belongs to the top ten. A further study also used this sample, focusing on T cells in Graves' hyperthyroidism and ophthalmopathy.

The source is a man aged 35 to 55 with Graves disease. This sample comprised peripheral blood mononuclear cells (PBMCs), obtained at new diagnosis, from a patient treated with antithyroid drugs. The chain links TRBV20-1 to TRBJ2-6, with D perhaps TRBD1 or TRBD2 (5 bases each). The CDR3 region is CSALDTRQDSGANVLTF. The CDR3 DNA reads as TGCAGTGCTCTGGACACTAGACAAGACTCTGGGGCCAACGTCCTGACTTTC.